This T cell receptor beta chain was identified during a study of cytomegalovirus exposure and HLA in healthy donors (dated by TCRdb to the late 2010s). In terms of the full investigation: An earlier analysis of approximately 550 of the donors reported more than 250 Gb of sequence data and some 120 million unique TCR beta sequences from 150 million to 200 million T cells. An early release covering roughly 600 HLA-typed donors comprised 300 to 350 gigabases of sequencing data and around 80 million unique TCR sequences. Of the 300 to 500 genotyped donors, 80% to 90% were placed in the genetic ancestry cluster associated with self-reported Caucasian donors. The aim of the study was to test whether cataloging public T cell receptors could identify signatures of past pathogen exposure. The T cell repertoires of under 700 subjects were profiled by immunosequencing and related to cytomegalovirus serostatus. Along with the roughly 670-subject first cohort, a separate validation cohort of over 90 different subjects was used. To predict cytomegalovirus infection status, the study brought together high-throughput TCR immunosequencing, statistical association of individual TCRs with disease status, and machine learning. To study patterns of TCR occurrence, a later analysis re-analyzed previously published TCR beta repertoires from just over 650 donors and added high-resolution HLA genotyping. Rather than using new phenotypic data, the later analysis identified candidate immune exposures from TCR beta sequences and from how often those sequences occurred across donors. An earlier analysis of 587 of the donors used high-throughput TCR beta sequencing to judge whether each TCR beta V gene segment behaved as functional or pseudogenic. Donor age, sex, ethnicity and CMV serostatus were compiled together with the repertoire data. Genome-wide SNP genotypes for about three fifths of the 666 donors were used in a later genetic analysis, which treated that subset as a discovery cohort. All discovery cohort repertoires had been generated using a single sequencing platform. HLA typing included class I and class II loci at four-digit resolution. The number of typed donors differed by locus: 629-630 for A, B, C, DRB1 and DQB1; some 500 for DQA1; around 610 for DPA1; and roughly 490 for DPB1. Four to six DR-DQ haplotypes were handled as single units for association and clustering, since linkage in the cohort was strong. Among approximately 370 genotyped donors of the cohort, an average of around 220,000 unique TCR beta nucleotide sequences was sequenced per donor, of which approximately 18% were non-productive. What the work shows at the level of the full study, not this receptor alone: It was suggested by the authors that the approach could potentially be generalized to other disease states and immunological phenotypes. V-gene and J-gene trimming of TCR beta chains was associated with a missense DCLRE1C variant in a later genetic analysis, and the association was replicated in an independent cohort. Strong co-occurrence of HLA alleles, especially DR and DQ, made assigning TCR associations to individual alleles difficult. Some IMGT-functional V segments, including TRBV6-2 and TRBV6-3, could not be distinguished by the 87-base-pair reads and were therefore excluded. At a false discovery rate of 0.05, a later analysis linked approximately 18,000 TCR beta sequences to specific HLA alleles. Roughly uniform sequencing depth across donors was assumed in presence/absence analyses, although this assumption may not hold. A further reported finding was that TCR beta sequences accurately predicted the HLA-A and HLA-B alleles for most subjects in the first cohort. Linkage disequilibrium might explain the correlated functional status among segregating V segments, but an unknown experimental factor could not be excluded. In the study, around 160 TCR beta chains were listed as associated with cytomegalovirus. In both the original and validation cohorts, the classifier was reported to diagnose cytomegalovirus status with high specificity and sensitivity. In a later analysis, HLA-associated TCR beta chains showed more clonal expansion and lower generation probabilities than non-associated chains that were equally common. In a later analysis, most CMV-associated TCR beta chains were found to appear HLA-restricted, with HLA associations seemingly driven largely by CMV exposure. A group of highly shared sequence variants was considered likely to be a technical artifact of the sequencing pipeline. A later analysis reported that several top co-occurrence clusters appeared linked to parvovirus B19, influenza, CMV and Epstein-Barr virus. A later analysis found that TCR association rates varied across HLA loci, with DRB1 alleles showing the most associated TCRs and HLA-C alleles the fewest. Across donors, most TCR sequences were observed very rarely, whereas some public TCRs were present in many individuals. According to a later genetic analysis, donors in an Asian-associated ancestry cluster had fewer N-insertions in productive TCRs than the approximately 630-donor mean. Three of the identified cytomegalovirus-associated TCR beta chains were confirmed in vitro to be specific for cytomegalovirus antigens. Broadly in line with IMGT annotations, most TCR beta V segments showed up in productive rearrangements about 87% or about 30% of the time in an earlier analysis of 450 to 750 of the donors. For the cohort, immune exposure information was limited to CMV serostatus. Because counts were too low, fewer than 20 rarely observed V segments, including chromosome 9 orphons, were excluded from the earlier analysis of 587 of the donors. In this cohort, only TCR beta chains were sequenced, and detectable features were limited by the absence of alpha or paired-chain data. Because some donors lacked HLA typing at each locus, the association tests relied only on the typed subset.

This clone appeared a few times. Its antigen has not been determined. Qualities for individual bases were not recorded, and no much larger clone is one base off. The library was built by means of the immunoSEQ multiplex PCR assay. A mixture of 60 forward primers for TCR Vbeta segments and 13 reverse primers for TCR Jbeta segments was used in the multiplex PCR. Amplification of the CDR3 region of rearranged TCR beta genes was performed with a multiplex PCR assay on genomic DNA. The amplified TCR beta libraries were sequenced on the Illumina HiSeq System as 87-base-pair reads. The authors' pipeline ran thus. A later analysis tallied tens of millions of unique TCR beta chains across the approximately 670 repertoires, and around 12 million of those chains were shared by two or more donors. Raw reads were error-corrected and collapsed into unique sequences with a nearest-neighbor algorithm that merged closely related sequences to remove PCR and sequencing errors. Alignment of CDR3 sequences to IMGT reference sequences was used to assign V, D and J gene segments. For a sequence to be retained, a match of at least six nucleotides to both a V gene segment and a J gene segment was required. A rearrangement counted as productive if the CDR3 had no stop codons and remained in frame with V and J, and every other rearrangement counted as non-productive. CDR3 was defined according to IMGT convention as the region running from the second conserved V-encoded cysteine to the conserved J-encoded phenylalanine. In an earlier analysis of around 640 of the donors, sequences lacking an unambiguous match to a single V gene segment were excluded. An earlier analysis of 500 to 700 of the donors classified V segments as functional when productive rearrangements were above 56.7% and as segregating when the standard deviation between donors was above 5%. A statistical classification framework was built for diagnosing cytomegalovirus status from the catalog of TCR beta chain sequences. In a later analysis, V and J genes were assigned by comparing TCR nucleotide sequences against IMGT/GENE-DB human TR gene sequences. The TCRdist pipeline was used in a later analysis to assign CDR3 sequences and most-parsimonious VDJ recombination scenarios. In a later analysis, each TCR beta chain was defined by its CDR3 amino acid sequence together with its V-gene family, and reads lacking a unique V-gene family were excluded. A later analysis removed several hundred highly shared, low-generation-probability nucleotide sequences to deal with suspected cross-contamination and a sequencing artifact. For each public chain, a later analysis derived a clonal expansion index from normalized ranks of inferred template counts within each repertoire. A later analysis computed generation probabilities with a VDJ recombination model fitted to out-of-frame rearrangements, and checked the results against IGoR. In a later analysis, TCR-TCR, TCR-HLA and TCR-CMV co-occurrence was scored with hypergeometric tests, and a repertoire-size bias correction was applied to TCR pairs. In a later analysis, false discovery rates were estimated by permuting HLA or CMV assignments 20 times. In a later analysis, co-occurring TCRs were grouped with DBSCAN, and TCRdist sequence similarity was added when clustering was performed within HLA-allele-positive subsets. Co-occurrence clustering excluded repertoires with fewer than 30,000 or more than 120,000 public chains, plus five with anomalous nucleotide sharing. TCRdb carries this immuneACCESS record with in-frame sequences only. Its versions omit some clonotypes, under half of them owing to an unresolved V gene in the studies checked, with the rest unexplained. Clone size and V and J calls were adopted from that table, with D and trimming inferred from the DNA. This sample lists roughly 140,000 clones; over 80% were detected once. The ten biggest clones cover roughly 1.2% of the sample.

The germline V gene supplies CDR1 SNHLY and CDR2 FYNNEI. The CDR3 spans 14 residues, from the cysteine through the phenylalanine. Here the CDR3 DNA is all that survives: 42 bases in frame from base 1. V is trimmed back by 7 bases and J by 5 bases, and the junction contains 8 bases that no gene match accounts for. The cohort comprised some 730 healthy bone marrow donors. At the time of sampling, all cohort members were nominally healthy, though unrecorded immune exposures were likely present. The donor was CMV seronegative and was included in the group of 352 seronegative cohort members. A peripheral blood sample was collected from each donor, and TCR beta sequencing was performed on peripheral blood mononuclear cells. The Qiagen DNeasy Blood Extraction Kit was used to extract genomic DNA from the blood cell samples.

Sample: PBMCs. This TCR derives from a female donor in good health and CMV-seronegative. The sequence joins TRBV2 to TRBJ2-5; a stretch of 9 junction bases matches TRBD2. The nucleotides are TGTGCCAGCATGGGGCTAGCGGGGTGGGAGACCCAGTACTTC. Its coded protein is CASMGLAGWETQYF.